The present T cell receptor beta chain was sequenced within a study of blood T cell repertoires in COVID-19. On the study more broadly: The origin of the acute and convalescent COVID-19 samples was the United States, Italy and Spain. PBMCs, B-cell-depleted T cells, or T cells provided the cDNA or gDNA that made up the material.

Generated by immunoSEQ multiplex PCR, the TCRdb table keeps only in-frame clones and is missing some. This table holds about 310,000 clones, around nine tenths found once. Allocation to cohorts depended on clinical history reported by the participants. Trimming left V 5 bases short and J 0 bases short, with 9 bases between. Germline V gene data show CDR1 as SGDLS and CDR2 as YYNGEE. The CDR3 is made up of 14 amino acids. V is TRBV9 and J is TRBJ1-3; no firm D call. This sequence was found in a man aged 55 to 69 who had recovered from COVID-19. The sample was PBMCs or T cells enriched from blood (not recorded which). CDR3 coding DNA: TGTGCCAGCAGTGGAGCGAGCTCTGGAAACACCATATATTTT. This translates into CASSGASSGNTIYF.